The T cell receptor (beta chain) described here comes from a study of blood T cells in healthy people across ages. With a J-beta primer mix and a sample-barcoded 5' primer, a second PCR ran about 6 to 11 cycles. TCRdb re-called the 5' RACE reads with MiXCR, one entry per CDR3 protein. In the table there are roughly 1,700,000 distinct CDR3 sequences, roughly 27% of which are singletons. Concerning this clonotype itself: The antigen is not known.

Germline CDR1 is MDHEN and CDR2 is SYDVKM. The trim removed 5 bases at V and 3 bases at J, leaving 6 bases unmatched. This CDR3 spans 16 amino acids. Study outcomes and limitations: Naive and antigen-experienced cells could not be conclusively compared, given unsorted PBMCs.

The chain has TRBV28 and TRBJ2-6; 8 bases map to TRBD1. Sequenced: blood. The source of this sequence is a young woman in good health. CDR3 protein: CASSRTGLIGANVLTF. Written as DNA, the CDR3 is TGTGCCAGCAGTCGGACAGGGTTGATTGGGGCCAACGTCCTGACTTTC.